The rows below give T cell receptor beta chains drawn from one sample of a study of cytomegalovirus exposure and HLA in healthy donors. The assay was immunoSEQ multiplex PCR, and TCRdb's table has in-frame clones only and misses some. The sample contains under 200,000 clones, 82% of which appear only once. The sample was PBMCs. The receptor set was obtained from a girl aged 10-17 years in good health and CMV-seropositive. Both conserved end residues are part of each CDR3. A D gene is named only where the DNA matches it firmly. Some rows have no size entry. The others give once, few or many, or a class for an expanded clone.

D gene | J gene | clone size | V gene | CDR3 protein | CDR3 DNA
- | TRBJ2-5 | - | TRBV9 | CASSVDNYLQETQYF | TGTGCCAGCAGCGTAGACAACTACCTGCAAGAGACCCAGTACTTC
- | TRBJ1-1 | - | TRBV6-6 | CASSYSRQNTEAFF | TGTGCCAGCAGTTACTCGAGGCAGAACACTGAGGCTTTCTTT
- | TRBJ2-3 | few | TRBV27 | CASSFARSTDTQYF | TGTGCCAGCAGTTTCGCCAGGAGCACAGATACGCAGTATTTT
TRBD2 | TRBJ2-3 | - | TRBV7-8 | CASSFLAGVRTDTQYF | TGTGCCAGCAGCTTTCTCGCGGGGGTCCGTACGGATACGCAGTATTTT
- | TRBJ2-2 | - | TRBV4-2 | CASSQVGVRLQSGELFF | TGTGCCAGCAGCCAAGTAGGGGTACGCCTACAGAGCGGGGAGCTGTTTTTT
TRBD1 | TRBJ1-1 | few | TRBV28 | CASSRDRAFLHFF | TGTGCCAGCAGTCGCGACAGGGCCTTCTTGCATTTCTTT
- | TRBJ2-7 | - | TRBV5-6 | CASSYNSPPSYEQYF | TGTGCCAGCAGCTACAATTCCCCTCCCTCCTACGAGCAGTACTTC
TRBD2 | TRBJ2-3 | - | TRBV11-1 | CASSRRLAGGTDTQYF | TGTGCCAGCAGCCGACGACTAGCGGGAGGAACAGATACGCAGTATTTT
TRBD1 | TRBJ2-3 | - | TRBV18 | CASSPLDRGTDTQYF | TGTGCCAGCTCACCACTGGACAGGGGCACAGATACGCAGTATTTT
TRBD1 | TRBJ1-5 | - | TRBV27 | CASGDRNQPQHF | TGTGCCAGCGGGGACAGAAATCAGCCCCAGCATTTT
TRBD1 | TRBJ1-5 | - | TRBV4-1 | CASSQDWTGFQPQHF | TGCGCCAGCAGCCAAGACTGGACAGGGTTCCAGCCCCAGCATTTT
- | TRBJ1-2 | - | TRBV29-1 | CSVEGGTGGYTF | TGCAGCGTTGAAGGGGGGACTGGTGGCTACACCTTC
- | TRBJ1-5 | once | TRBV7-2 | CASSLSQPQHF | TGTGCCAGCAGCTTGAGTCAGCCCCAGCATTTT